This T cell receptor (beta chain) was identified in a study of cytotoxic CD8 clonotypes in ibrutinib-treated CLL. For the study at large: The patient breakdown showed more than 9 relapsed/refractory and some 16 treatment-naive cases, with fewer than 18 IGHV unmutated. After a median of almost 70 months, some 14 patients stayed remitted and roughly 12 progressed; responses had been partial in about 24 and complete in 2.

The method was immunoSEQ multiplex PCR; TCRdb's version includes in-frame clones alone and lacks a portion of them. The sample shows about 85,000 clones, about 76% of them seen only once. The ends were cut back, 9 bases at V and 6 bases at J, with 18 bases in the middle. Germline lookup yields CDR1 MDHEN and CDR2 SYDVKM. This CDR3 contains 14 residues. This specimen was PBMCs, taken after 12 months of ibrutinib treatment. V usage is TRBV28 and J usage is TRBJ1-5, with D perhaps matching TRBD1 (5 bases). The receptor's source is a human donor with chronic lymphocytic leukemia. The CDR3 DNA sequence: TGTGCCAGTCTCCGGGGGGACGGGGGTCAGCCCCAGCATTTT. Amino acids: CASLRGDGGQPQHF.